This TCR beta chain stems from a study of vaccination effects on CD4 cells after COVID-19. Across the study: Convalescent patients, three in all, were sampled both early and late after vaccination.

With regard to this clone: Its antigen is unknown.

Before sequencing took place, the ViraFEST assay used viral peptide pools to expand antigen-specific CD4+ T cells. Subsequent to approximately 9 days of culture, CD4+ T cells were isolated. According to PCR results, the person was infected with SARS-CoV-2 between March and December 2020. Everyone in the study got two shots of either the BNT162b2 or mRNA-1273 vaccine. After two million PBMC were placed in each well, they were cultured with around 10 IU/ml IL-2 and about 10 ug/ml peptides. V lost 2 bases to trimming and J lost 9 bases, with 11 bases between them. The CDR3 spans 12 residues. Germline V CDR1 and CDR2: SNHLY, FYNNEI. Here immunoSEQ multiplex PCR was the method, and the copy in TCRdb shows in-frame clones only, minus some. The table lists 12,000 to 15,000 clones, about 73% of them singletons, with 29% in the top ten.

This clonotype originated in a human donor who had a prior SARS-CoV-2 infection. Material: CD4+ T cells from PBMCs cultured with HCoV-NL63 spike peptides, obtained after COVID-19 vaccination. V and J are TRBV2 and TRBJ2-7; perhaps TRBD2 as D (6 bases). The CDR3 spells CASSEMEGPQYF. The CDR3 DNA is TGTGCCAGCAGTGAAATGGAGGGCCCGCAGTACTTC.